This T cell receptor (beta chain) comes out of a study of somatic mutations in cytotoxic T cells in rheumatoid arthritis. Overall study context: Flow cytometric sorting isolated some V beta antibody-stained T-cell populations at nearly 100% purity, and among them were V beta1+ cells that underwent TCRB sequencing.

As for this clone: Its antigen is still unknown.

This CDR3 comprises 11 residues. The V gene lost 5 bases and the J gene lost 11 bases, with 13 bases spanning the gap. Germline values: CDR1 SGHNT, CDR2 YYREEE (reference sequence). Study-wide findings and caveats: The targets (antigens) of the expanded CD8+ clones were not known.

TCRdb keeps only in-frame clones here, not all; method: immunoSEQ multiplex PCR. This table holds almost 20,000 clones, around 79% found once. The sequenced material came from CD8+ T cells sorted from blood. This TCR derives from a woman aged 45-60 years in good health. The chain uses TRBV5-4 and TRBJ1-2; a possible D gene is TRBD1 (6 bases). The CDR3 nucleotides read TGTGCCAGCAGACTGACAGGTGGATACACCTTC. Protein: CASRLTGGYTF.